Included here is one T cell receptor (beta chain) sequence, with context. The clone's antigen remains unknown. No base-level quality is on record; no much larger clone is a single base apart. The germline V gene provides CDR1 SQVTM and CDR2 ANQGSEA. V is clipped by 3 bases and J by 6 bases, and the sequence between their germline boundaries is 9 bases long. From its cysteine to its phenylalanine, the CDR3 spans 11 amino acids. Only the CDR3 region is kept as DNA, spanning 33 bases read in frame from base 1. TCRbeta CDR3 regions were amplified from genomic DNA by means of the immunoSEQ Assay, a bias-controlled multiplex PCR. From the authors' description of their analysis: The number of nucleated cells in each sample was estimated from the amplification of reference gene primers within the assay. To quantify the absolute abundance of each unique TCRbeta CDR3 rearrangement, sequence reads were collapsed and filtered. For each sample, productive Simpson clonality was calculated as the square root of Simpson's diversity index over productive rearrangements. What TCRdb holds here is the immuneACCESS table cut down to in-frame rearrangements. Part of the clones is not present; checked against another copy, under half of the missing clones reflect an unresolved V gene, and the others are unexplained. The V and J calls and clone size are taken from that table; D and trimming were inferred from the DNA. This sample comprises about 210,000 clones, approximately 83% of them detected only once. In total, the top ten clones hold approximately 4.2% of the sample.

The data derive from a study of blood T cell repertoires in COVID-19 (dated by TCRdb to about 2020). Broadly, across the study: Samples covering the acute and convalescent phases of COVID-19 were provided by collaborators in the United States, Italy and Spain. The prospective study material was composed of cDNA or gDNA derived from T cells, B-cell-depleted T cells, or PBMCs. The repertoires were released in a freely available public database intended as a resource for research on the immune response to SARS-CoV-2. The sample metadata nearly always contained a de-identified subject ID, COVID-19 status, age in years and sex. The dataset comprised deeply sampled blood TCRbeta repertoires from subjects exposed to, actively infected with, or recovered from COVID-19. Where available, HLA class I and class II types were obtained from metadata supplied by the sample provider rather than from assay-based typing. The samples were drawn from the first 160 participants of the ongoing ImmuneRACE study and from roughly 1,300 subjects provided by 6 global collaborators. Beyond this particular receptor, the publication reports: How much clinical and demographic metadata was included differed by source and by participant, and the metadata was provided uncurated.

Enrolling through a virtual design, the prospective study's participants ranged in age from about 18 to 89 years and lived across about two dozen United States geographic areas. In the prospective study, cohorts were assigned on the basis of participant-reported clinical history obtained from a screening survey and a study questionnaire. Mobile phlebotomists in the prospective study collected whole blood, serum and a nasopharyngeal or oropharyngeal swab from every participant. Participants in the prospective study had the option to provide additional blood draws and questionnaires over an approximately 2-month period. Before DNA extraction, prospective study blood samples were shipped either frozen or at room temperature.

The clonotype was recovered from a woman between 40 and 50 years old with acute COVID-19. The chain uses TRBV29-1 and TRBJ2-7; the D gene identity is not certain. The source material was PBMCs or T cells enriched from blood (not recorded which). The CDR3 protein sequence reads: CSVDLLGEQYF. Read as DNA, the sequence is TGCAGCGTTGACCTCCTAGGCGAGCAGTACTTC.